The rows below give T cell receptor beta chains drawn from one sample of a study of CD8 T cells in ankylosing spondylitis. One entry per CDR3 protein results from TCRdb running MiXCR on the 5' RACE reads. This table holds 500,000 or so distinct CDR3 sequences, approximately 5.3% found once. Sequenced input: blood, either unsorted or a sorted T cell fraction (not recorded which). The receptors come from a male donor with ankylosing spondylitis. Each CDR3 is given with its conserved first and last residue.

v_gene,CDR3aa
TRBV5-1,CASSFGKTGGDGYTF
TRBV7-2,CASSLASASTDTQYF
TRBV28,CASTWGLAASTDTQYF
TRBV7-8,CASSLEQGWGSPLHF
TRBV6-2/TRBV6-3,CASSFHPRQGMVSYEQYF
TRBV4-3,CASSQTQLLSYEQYF
TRBV2,CASSELGILTHEQYF
TRBV5-5,CASSRPGTGLLDEQFF
TRBV6-5,CASSYFGRVADTQYF
TRBV11-2,CASSLEGKRKTQYF
TRBV4-1,CASSQGTGGAYEQYF
TRBV28,CASSTRRLRYEQYF
TRBV7-8,CASSRISTSYNEQFF
TRBV13,CASSRRDTSFWGGYTF
TRBV20-1,CSASKGTTTEAFF
TRBV14,CASSLGGRYNSYNEQFF
TRBV9,CASSGRAETQYF
TRBV12-3/TRBV12-4,CASSLDRSYTGELFF
TRBV3-1,CASSQRQGNYEQYF
TRBV7-9,CASRPRKGGTDTQYF
TRBV20-1,CSARDLTNLYEQYF
TRBV6-1,CASSQVGRGRYQETQYF
TRBV10-3,CAISARVAGNTIYF
TRBV7-9,CASSGTLNTGELFF
TRBV25-1,CASSEKGALEKLFF
TRBV5-1,CASTQRLAGAPNTGELFF
TRBV11-2,CASSLVVRSNTGELFF
TRBV7-9,CASSLGGRVLDYNEQFF
TRBV7-2,CASSLERGAFNEQFF
TRBV7-2,CASSSRRLMNTEAFF
TRBV18,CASSRTPQKTDNEQFF
TRBV28,CASISGGTDTQYF
TRBV7-2,CASSLAGFEQYF
TRBV15,CATSRGTGLTAFF
TRBV29-1,CSSLGGAKHNEQFF
TRBV5-4,CASSREGGAYEQYF
TRBV10-3,CAISESGTGGFTDTQYF
TRBV7-2,CASSSGGNSQRAFF
TRBV20-1,CSATEQRTPTYGYTF
TRBV5-1,CASSLLTGGNTGELFF
TRBV29-1,CSAGTSGAYEQYF
TRBV5-1,CASSAQLAGAQSSYEQYF
TRBV18,CASSPSYRVREQYF
TRBV2,CASRASGSGEQYF
TRBV9,CASSVTLAGPETDTQYF
TRBV20-1,CSAPVRPQETQYF
TRBV10-3,CAITSGQGSDEQYF
TRBV3-1,CASSQGLAVDTQYF
TRBV7-9,CASSLGRLAKETQYF
TRBV20-1,CSAPGAGATEAFF
TRBV24-1,CATSELGGPSEGGELFF
TRBV6-2/TRBV6-3,CASSSGTPPDTQYF
TRBV20-1,CSARWGHSYEQYF